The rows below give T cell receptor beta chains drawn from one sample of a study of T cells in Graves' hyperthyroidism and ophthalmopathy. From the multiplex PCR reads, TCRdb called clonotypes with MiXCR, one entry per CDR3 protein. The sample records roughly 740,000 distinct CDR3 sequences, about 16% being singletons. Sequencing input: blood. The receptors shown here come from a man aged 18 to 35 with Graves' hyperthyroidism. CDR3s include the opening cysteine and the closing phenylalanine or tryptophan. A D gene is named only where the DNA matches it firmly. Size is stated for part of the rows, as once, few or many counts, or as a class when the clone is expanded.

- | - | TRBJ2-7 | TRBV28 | TGTGCCAGCACTCCGGCGGGGAGTAAGGGCGGGGACGAGCAGTACTTC | CASTPAGSKGGDEQYF
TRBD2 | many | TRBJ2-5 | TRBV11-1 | TGTGCCAGCAGCCTCGCGGGGGAGATGGAGACCCAGTACTTC | CASSLAGEMETQYF
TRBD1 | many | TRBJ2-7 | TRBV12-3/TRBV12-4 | TGTGCCAGCAGCCCTCAGACAGGGTCCTACGAGCAGTACTTC | CASSPQTGSYEQYF
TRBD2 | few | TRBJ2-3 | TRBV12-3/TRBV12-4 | TGTGCCAGCAGTTTAACGGGAGGGCCTAACACAGATACGCAGTATTTT | CASSLTGGPNTDTQYF
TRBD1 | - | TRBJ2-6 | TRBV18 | TGTGCCAGCTCACCACCGACAGGGAGCTCTGGGGCCAACGTCCTGACTTTC | CASSPPTGSSGANVLTF
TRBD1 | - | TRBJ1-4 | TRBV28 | TGTGCCAGCAGTTTAATTTGGGGACAGTCGGAAAAACTGTTTTTT | CASSLIWGQSEKLFF
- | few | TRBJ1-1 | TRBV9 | TGTGCCAGCAGCGACGATGTGGGGGGCCGCAATCAGAACACTGAAGCTTTCTTT | CASSDDVGGRNQNTEAFF
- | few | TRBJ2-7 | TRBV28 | TGTGCCAGCAGTTCCCCTCCCGGGCGCCGGGGAGAGCAGTACTTC | CASSSPPGRRGEQYF
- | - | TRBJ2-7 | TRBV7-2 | TGTGCCAGCAGCACCAAGCCGTACGAGCAGTACTTC | CASSTKPYEQYF
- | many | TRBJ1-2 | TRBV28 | TGTGCCAGCAGGACTGCAGGGGTCTATGGCTACACCTTC | CASRTAGVYGYTF
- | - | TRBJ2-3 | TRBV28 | TGTGCCAGCAGTTTAAGGCGTCGGTTCACAGATACGCAGTATTTT | CASSLRRRFTDTQYF
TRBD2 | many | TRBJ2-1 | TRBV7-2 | TGTGCCAGCAGCTGGGGCGGCGGGAGGGGGTACAATGAGCAGTTCTTC | CASSWGGGRGYNEQFF
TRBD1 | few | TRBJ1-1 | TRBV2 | TGTGCCAGCGTCGACAGGGAGCGTGAAGCTTTCTTT | CASVDREREAFF
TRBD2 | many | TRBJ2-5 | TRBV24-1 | TGTGCCACCAGTGAGGGTGGGACTAGTGTTGGCCAAGAGACCCAGTACTTC | CATSEGGTSVGQETQYF
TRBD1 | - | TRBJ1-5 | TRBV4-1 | TGCGCCAGCAGCCGACTACCCTCGGGACAGGGGAAGGGAGCTCAGCCCCAGCATTTT | CASSRLPSGQGKGAQPQHF
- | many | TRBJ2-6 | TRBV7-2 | TGTGCCAGCAGCTCGGGGTCGTCTGGGGCCAACGTCCTGACTTTC | CASSSGSSGANVLTF
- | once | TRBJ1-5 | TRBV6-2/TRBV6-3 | TGTGCCAGCAGGCACCGCTTGGGGCCCCAGCATTTT | CASRHRLGPQHF
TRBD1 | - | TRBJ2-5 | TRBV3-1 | TGTGCCAGCAGCCACGGGACAGGGGATGAGGAGACCCAGTACTTC | CASSHGTGDEETQYF
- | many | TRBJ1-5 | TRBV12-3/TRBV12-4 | TGTGCCAGCAGTTTGACAAATAGCAATCAGCCCCAGCATTTT | CASSLTNSNQPQHF
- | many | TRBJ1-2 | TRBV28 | TGTGCCAGCAGTGCCCGTCTAGGGACGGCGAACTATGGCTACACCTTC | CASSARLGTANYGYTF
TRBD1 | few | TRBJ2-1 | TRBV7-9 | TGTGCCAGCAGCTTAGACAGGGGGTCAAATGAGCAGTTCTTC | CASSLDRGSNEQFF
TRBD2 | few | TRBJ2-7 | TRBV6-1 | TGTGCCAGCAGTGATTGGACTAGCGGTATCCACGAGCAGTACTTC | CASSDWTSGIHEQYF
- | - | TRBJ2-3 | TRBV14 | TGTGCCAGCAGCACCGGGACTCCTGGGGCAGATACGCAGTATTTT | CASSTGTPGADTQYF
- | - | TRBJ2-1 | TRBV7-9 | TGTGCCATCTTGGGGCCCAGGCCAGAGCAGTTCTTC | CAILGPRPEQFF